The 7 T cell receptor beta chains listed next were all sequenced from one sample in a study of vaccination and CD4 T cells after COVID-19. Cultured CD4+ T cell DNA was sequenced using the Oncomine TCR Beta short-read assay. Using its own MiXCR run on the PCR reads, TCRdb lists one record per CDR3 protein. Here the sample spans more than 15,000 distinct CDR3 sequences, roughly 51% being singletons. For these receptors, no antigen is known. Treatment denoted: approximately nine-day PBMC culture with coronavirus spike peptide pools or control peptides (ViraFEST assay). The specimen comprised cultured CD4+ T cells from blood, sampled after SARS-CoV-2 vaccination. The receptors were sampled from a human donor with COVID-19.

This clonotype was counted a few times. The chain links TRBV20-1 to TRBJ2-2, with TRBD1 matching 9 bases. CDR3 length: 14 residues. Germline CDR1 DFQATT, CDR2 SNEGSKA (reference sequence). The V segment lost 6 bases and the J segment 5 bases; nucleotides outside the gene matches: 7. CDR3: CSAPGTGRTGELFF. CDR3 nucleotides: TGCAGTGCGCCCGGGACAGGGAGAACCGGGGAGCTGTTTTTT.

This clonotype was observed once. V gene TRBV19 combines with J gene TRBJ2-2; no clear D. CDR1 and CDR2 (germline): LNHDA, SQIVND (reference sequence). Trimming stripped 7 bases from V and 2 bases from J, with 14 bases between. The length of the CDR3 is 15 residues. CDR3 amino acids: CASKGNQINTGELFF. The CDR3 coding sequence is TGTGCCAGTAAGGGCAATCAAATCAACACCGGGGAGCTGTTTTTT.

This sequence joins TRBV25-1 and TRBJ1-3; D might be TRBD1 (5 bases). This CDR3 region has 13 residues. V lost 6 bases and J 7 bases, leaving 13 bases between the germline ends. Per germline, CDR1 MGHDK and CDR2 SYGVNS. CDR3 residues: CASRSAGRNTIYF. The CDR3 DNA follows: TGTGCCAGCAGATCGGCAGGGCGGAACACCATATATTTT. Looking up the rest from reference TRBV25-1 and TRBJ1-3 gives the full variable domain: EADIYQTPRYLVIGTGKKITLECSQTMGHDKMYWYQQDPGMELHLIHYSYGVNSTEKGDLSSESTVSRIRTEHFPLTLESARPSHTSQYLCASRSAGRNTIYFGEGSWLTVV.

This clonotype came up a few times. The V and J genes are TRBV30 and TRBJ1-1; D remains ambiguous. Germline CDR1 and CDR2: GTSNPN and SVGIG (reference sequence). Trimming stripped 0 bases from V and 3 bases from J, with 5 bases between. The CDR3 length is 12 residues. CDR3 DNA sequence: TGTGCCTGGAGTGTATCAGACACTGAAGCTTTCTTT. Amino acids: CAWSVSDTEAFF.

V is TRBV9 and J is TRBJ1-1; no definite D call. The V gene's germline CDR1 is SGDLS and CDR2 YYNGEE. CDR3 size: 15 residues. V shed 0 bases and J shed 0 bases, with 9 bases lying between them. The CDR3 protein is CASSVVGSLNTEAFF. The CDR3 DNA reads TGTGCCAGCAGCGTAGTGGGCAGCTTGAACACTGAAGCTTTCTTT. Full variable domain (outside the CDR3, taken from reference TRBV9 and TRBJ1-1): DSGVTQTPKHLITATGQRVTLRCSPRSGDLSVYWYQQSLDQGLQFLIQYYNGEERAKGNILERFSAQQFPDLHSELNLSSLELGDSALYFCASSVVGSLNTEAFFGQGTRLTVV.

This clonotype was counted only a few times. The chain is built from TRBV20-1 and TRBJ1-2; D remains ambiguous. This CDR3 region has 13 residues. The germline V gene encodes CDR1 DFQATT and CDR2 SNEGSKA (reference sequence). V was clipped by 1 base and J by 8 bases, with 14 bases between them. The CDR3 DNA follows: TGCAGTGCTAGAGTGACGTCCGCGGGCGGCTACACCTTC. The encoded protein is CSARVTSAGGYTF.

The rearrangement joins TRBV6-1 to TRBJ2-7, with 7 bases aligning to TRBD1. Unmatched junction bases numbered 15, after V lost 8 bases and J lost 2 bases. This CDR3 contains 16 residues. CDR1 is MNHNS, CDR2 SASEGT, per germline. CDR3 protein: CASSVTSTGKAYEQYF. The CDR3 region has the DNA TGTGCCAGCTCCGTAACCTCGACAGGGAAAGCCTACGAGCAGTACTTC.